Below are 28 T cell receptor beta chains sequenced from a single sample in a study of T cell responses to AZD1222 COVID-19 vaccine. TCRdb's table, derived via immunoSEQ multiplex PCR, lists solely in-frame clones and lacks some. The sample holds just under 95,000 clones, approximately 91% seen once. The sequencing here drew on peripheral blood, taken on day 0 of AZD1222 vaccination. All receptors come from an adult in good health.

This clone is a singleton in its sample. The rearrangement joins TRBV18 to TRBJ1-6, with 10 bases fitting TRBD1. Germline V gene data show CDR1 as KGHSH and CDR2 as LQKENI. CDR3 length: 12 residues. V shed 3 bases, J shed 14 bases, and the junction held 1 base outside the gene matches. As DNA, the CDR3 is TGTGCCAGCTCACCGGGACAGGGGTCCCTCCACTTT. Translation gives CASSPGQGSLHF.

The chain combines TRBV29-1 with TRBJ2-5, with 11 bases identical to TRBD2. Unmatched junction bases numbered 1, after V lost 4 bases and J lost 3 bases. CDR1 is SQVTM, CDR2 ANQGSEA, per germline. This CDR3 has 13 residues. In nucleotides, the CDR3 is TGCAGCGTTGTTAGCGGGGGGGAAGAGACCCAGTACTTC. Translation gives CSVVSGGEETQYF. The variable domain in full, with the rest retrieved from reference TRBV29-1 and TRBJ2-5, is SAVISQKPSRDICQRGTSLTIQCQVDSQVTMMFWYRQQPGQSLTLIATANQGSEATYESGFVIDKFPISRPNLTFSTLTVSNMSPEDSSIYLCSVVSGGEETQYFGPGTRLLVL.

This clone was recorded only once. The gene calls are TRBV6-5 and TRBJ1-3; the match to TRBD1 covers 8 bases. V lost 3 bases and J lost 4; bases outside the gene matches: 8. Looked up from germline, CDR1 is MNHEY and CDR2 is SVGAGI. The CDR3 is 16 residues long. The CDR3 DNA reads TGTGCCAGCAGTTATGATCGGACAGGGACAGGAAACACCATATATTTT. The encoded protein is CASSYDRTGTGNTIYF.

The rearrangement joins TRBV7-9 to TRBJ2-7, with 7 bases identical to TRBD1. The CDR3 extends over 14 amino acids. The V gene's germline CDR1 is SEHNR and CDR2 FQNEAQ (reference sequence). The V and J ends lost 8 bases and 0 bases, in that order; junction bases with no gene match: 7. As DNA, the CDR3 is TGTGCCAGCGTAGGACAGGACAGCTCCTACGAGCAGTACTTC. It codes for CASVGQDSSYEQYF.

This chain uses TRBV5-1 with TRBJ1-1; no reliable D call. V was pared by 1 base and J by 0 bases, with 7 bases between. Per the germline V gene, CDR1 is SGHRS and CDR2 is YFSETQ. The CDR3 contains 14 residues. The CDR3 DNA follows: TGCGCCAGCAGCTTGACAGTTATGAACACTGAAGCTTTCTTT. It is translated as CASSLTVMNTEAFF.

The genes are TRBV30 and TRBJ1-6; D gene ambiguous. The ends were cut back, 3 bases at V and 4 bases at J, with 7 bases in the middle. Germline CDR1 is GTSNPN and CDR2 is SVGIG (reference sequence). The CDR3 extends over 13 amino acids. The CDR3 region has the DNA TGTGCCTGGAGCACTGATTATAATTCACCCCTCCACTTT. Translating it yields CAWSTDYNSPLHF.

The chain links TRBV19 to TRBJ1-6, with 8 bases aligning to TRBD1. The CDR3 runs 13 residues. With 7 bases clipped from V and 13 bases from J, the junction kept 9 bases outside the gene matches. The V gene's germline CDR1 is LNHDA and CDR2 SQIVND (reference sequence). The CDR3 coding sequence is TGTGCCAGTAAGGGACAGGATATGTCTCCCCTCCACTTT. Translating gives CASKGQDMSPLHF.

This rearrangement joins TRBV12-3 or TRBV12-4 to TRBJ2-1; D gene uncertain. V lost 5 bases and J 15 bases, leaving 14 bases between the germline ends. CDR3 length equals 11 residues. The CDR3, as DNA: TGTGCCAGCAGTCTGGGTACAGCGAGGTTCTTC. The encoded protein is CASSLGTARFF.

The rearrangement joins TRBV6-5 to TRBJ1-2; the match to TRBD1 covers 7 bases. After removal of 6 bases from V and 4 bases from J, the junction contained 8 bases not matched to a gene. Germline V lookup: CDR1 MNHEY, CDR2 SVGAGI. The CDR3 loop spans 14 amino acids. The CDR3 coding sequence is TGTGCCAGCAGCATGACAGGGATCATCTATGGCTACACCTTC. Its protein is CASSMTGIIYGYTF.

The count of this clone is one. DNA of the CDR3: TGCAGTGCTAGGGTCTATCAAGGCTACACCTTC. Translation gives CSARVYQGYTF. V and J are TRBV20-1 and TRBJ1-2, with D uncertain. Trimming removed 3 bases at V and 8 bases at J, with 10 bases between. Germline V gene data show CDR1 as DFQATT and CDR2 as SNEGSKA (reference sequence). This CDR3 has 11 residues.

The rearrangement joins TRBV3-1 (or the pseudogene TRBV3-2) to TRBJ1-1; D unresolved. The CDR3 extends over 12 amino acids. CDR1 LGHDT and CDR2 YNNKEL come from the germline V gene (reference sequence). Trimming pared 3 bases from V and 5 bases from J, leaving 7 bases between. CDR3 sequence (DNA): TGTGCCAGCAGCCACGGGGAAACTGAAGCTTTCTTT. It yields the protein CASSHGETEAFF.

The chain recombines TRBV7-3 with TRBJ2-7, with TRBD1 matching 7 bases. In germline, CDR1 is SGHTA, CDR2 FQGTGA. Trimming at V came to 2 bases and at J to 3 bases, leaving 4 bases not matched to a gene. There are 14 residues in the CDR3. CDR3 region: CASSLGSGGYEQYF. The CDR3 bases are TGTGCCAGCAGCTTAGGCTCAGGGGGCTACGAGCAGTACTTC.

CDR3 nucleotide sequence: TGCGCCAGCAGCTTGGTATTCCCGGGGAGCTCCTATAATTCACCCCTCCACTTT. This sequence encodes CASSLVFPGSSYNSPLHF. The chain recombines TRBV5-1 with TRBJ1-6, with D uncertain. The germline V gene encodes CDR1 SGHRS and CDR2 YFSETQ. V was pared by 0 bases and J by 0 bases, with 13 bases between. The CDR3 extends over 18 amino acids.

The genes are TRBV24-1 and TRBJ2-2; 8 bases match TRBD1. In germline, CDR1 is KGHDR, CDR2 SFDVKD. With V trimmed by 4 bases and J by 4 bases, 4 bases remained unmatched. The CDR3 covers 15 residues. The CDR3 region is CATSDPGTGTGELFF. The CDR3 bases are TGTGCCACCAGTGACCCCGGGACAGGCACCGGGGAGCTGTTTTTT.

V is TRBV7-2 and J is TRBJ2-2; 9 bases match TRBD2. CDR1 is SGHTA and CDR2 is FQGNSA in the germline V gene. The ends lost 3 bases at V and 3 bases at J; junction bases unmatched: 5. The CDR3 extends over 16 amino acids. In DNA form, the CDR3 reads TGTGCCAGCAGCTTTGGCGGGGGGGCCGACACCGGGGAGCTGTTTTTT. Amino acid sequence: CASSFGGGADTGELFF.

This clone has just one count. This sequence joins TRBV11-2 and TRBJ2-3, with 7 positions matching TRBD1. J lost 4 bases, V lost 0 bases, and 7 bases had no gene match. CDR1 SGHAT and CDR2 FQNNGV come from the germline V gene. The CDR3 is 16 residues long. CDR3 DNA: TGTGCCAGCAGCTTAGATCGGGAAGGGGGCGCAGATACGCAGTATTTT. It translates to CASSLDREGGADTQYF. The variable domain in full, with the rest retrieved from reference TRBV11-2 and TRBJ2-3, is EAGVAQSPRYKIIEKRQSVAFWCNPISGHATLYWYQQILGQGPKLLIQFQNNGVVDDSQLPKDRFSAERLKGVDSTLKIQPAKLEDSAVYLCASSLDREGGADTQYFGPGTRLTVL.

This sequence joins TRBV12-5 and TRBJ1-2; possible D gene TRBD1, 6 bases. Germline V lookup: CDR1 LGHNT, CDR2 FRNRAP. Between the trimmed V and J ends, which lost 1 base and 5 bases, there was a span of 8 bases. CDR3 length: 13 residues. CDR3 loop: CASGLGTVYGYTF. In DNA form, the CDR3 reads TGTGCTAGTGGTTTGGGGACAGTATATGGCTACACCTTC.

The chain links TRBV25-1 to TRBJ2-7, with a weak D call TRBD1 (6 bases). This CDR3 has 15 residues. Per germline, CDR1 MGHDK and CDR2 SYGVNS. Trimming stripped 3 bases from V and 3 bases from J, with 15 bases between. This CDR3 reads CASSDPGTGIYEQYF. For the CDR3, the DNA is TGTGCCAGCAGTGACCCGGGAACAGGGATCTACGAGCAGTACTTC.

J is TRBJ1-1 and V is TRBV5-1, with 7 bases fitting TRBD1. The ends lost 4 bases at V and 3 bases at J; junction bases unmatched: 12. Per germline, CDR1 SGHRS and CDR2 YFSETQ. This CDR3 has 16 residues. This CDR3 is CASSLDRQGPDTEAFF. CDR3 DNA: TGCGCCAGCAGCCTAGATCGACAGGGCCCAGACACTGAAGCTTTCTTT. Complete variable domain (other parts from reference TRBV5-1 and TRBJ1-1): KAGVTQTPRYLIKTRGQQVTLSCSPISGHRSVSWYQQTPGQGLQFLFEYFSETQRNKGNFPGRFSGRQFSNSRSEMNVSTLELGDSALYLCASSLDRQGPDTEAFFGQGTRLTVV.

In this sample, this clone turned up once. The gene calls are TRBV4-1 and TRBJ2-1; 7 positions match TRBD2. The V gene end was trimmed by 2 bases and the J gene end by 4 bases; junction bases not matched to a gene: 8. Per the germline V gene, CDR1 is MGHRA and CDR2 is YSYEKL. CDR3 length equals 16 residues. The CDR3 sequence is CASSQLSGATYNEQFF. The CDR3 nucleotides read TGCGCCAGCAGCCAATTGAGCGGGGCTACTTACAATGAGCAGTTCTTC.

This clone was counted a few times. This sequence joins TRBV2 and TRBJ1-2; D perhaps matches TRBD1 (5 bases). The CDR3 has 12 amino acids. V lost 6 bases and J 7 bases, leaving 12 bases between the germline ends. Germline V gene lookup returns CDR1 SNHLY and CDR2 FYNNEI. CDR3 sequence (DNA): TGTGCCAGCAGACAGGCCTCGACTGGCTACACCTTC. Translated, it gives CASRQASTGYTF.

The chain links TRBV5-8 to TRBJ1-5; the D is unclear. Germline assignment: CDR1 SGHTS and CDR2 YDEGEE. V lost 1 base to trimming and J lost 0 bases, with 14 bases between them. This CDR3 contains 17 residues. The CDR3 nucleotides are TGTGCCAGCAGCTTGTGGGAGAGGGTTTATAGCAATCAGCCCCAGCATTTT. The encoded protein is CASSLWERVYSNQPQHF. Complete variable domain (other parts from reference TRBV5-8 and TRBJ1-5): EAGVTQSPTHLIKTRGQQATLRCSPISGHTSVYWYQQALGLGLQFLLWYDEGEERNRGNFPPRFSGRQFPNYSSELNVNALELEDSALYLCASSLWERVYSNQPQHFGDGTRLSIL.

The chain employs TRBV3-1 (or the pseudogene TRBV3-2) and TRBJ2-3; D may be TRBD2 (7 bases). This CDR3 contains 15 residues. Trimming shortened V by 4 bases and J by 7 bases, and 18 bases separated the two germline ends. Germline CDR1 is LGHDT and CDR2 is YNNKEL (reference sequence). The CDR3: CASSLLVGGPYTQYF. DNA for the CDR3: TGTGCCAGCAGCCTCCTGGTGGGGGGGCCTTATACGCAGTATTTT.

This chain connects TRBV24-1 to TRBJ2-7, with 9 nucleotides matching TRBD1. The CDR3 is 14 residues long. Per germline, CDR1 KGHDR and CDR2 SFDVKD. The V segment lost 6 bases and the J segment 3 bases; nucleotides outside the gene matches: 5. CDR3 in DNA: TGTGCCACCAGTAAGGGACAGGGATACTACGAGCAGTACTTC. It codes for CATSKGQGYYEQYF.

This clone was found a few times. In the same sample, other DNA sequences code for this CDR3. V and J are TRBV27 and TRBJ1-2, with D possibly being TRBD1 (6 bases). This CDR3 is 14 amino acids long. Germline V lookup: CDR1 MNHEY, CDR2 SMNVEV (reference sequence). Trimming took 7 bases from V and 0 from J, leaving 12 bases between them. CDR3 nucleotides: TGTGCCAGCAAAATACAGGGAGCTAACTATGGCTACACCTTC. The encoded protein is CASKIQGANYGYTF.

Only a few counts were recorded for this clone. The chain employs TRBV30 and TRBJ1-4; D unclear. Between the trimmed V and J ends, which lost 2 bases and 3 bases, there was a span of 10 bases. CDR1 is GTSNPN and CDR2 is SVGIG in the germline V gene (reference sequence). CDR3 size: 14 residues. This CDR3 reads CAWSTGGSNEKLFF. The CDR3 DNA reads TGTGCCTGGAGTACGGGAGGGTCTAATGAAAAACTGTTTTTT.

The chain is built from TRBV7-2 and TRBJ2-7, with 8 bases aligning to TRBD1. The ends lost 2 bases at V and 6 bases at J; junction bases unmatched: 9. Germline V gene lookup returns CDR1 SGHTA and CDR2 FQGNSA. This CDR3 contains 15 residues. The DNA for the CDR3 is TGTGCCAGCAGCTTAATAGGGCAGGGGGCGGGCGAGCAGTACTTC. Its protein product is CASSLIGQGAGEQYF.

This chain uses TRBV24-1 with TRBJ2-5, with D maybe TRBD2 (5 bases). V lost 7 bases to trimming and J lost 5 bases, with 13 bases between them. The CDR3 is 13 residues long. Germline CDR1 reads KGHDR; CDR2 reads SFDVKD. CDR3: CATRLGPGETQYF. As DNA, the CDR3 is TGTGCCACCAGATTGGGCCCGGGGGAGACCCAGTACTTC.